The present T cell receptor (beta chain) was sequenced within a study of blood T cell repertoires in COVID-19. The method was immunoSEQ multiplex PCR; TCRdb's version includes in-frame clones alone and lacks a portion of them. Counted here are almost 100,000 clones, more than 75% occurring once; the ten biggest clones make up over 9%. Trimming removed 3 bases from V and 0 bases from J; junction bases left unmatched: 8. The CDR3 spans 15 residues. In germline, CDR1 is SQVTM, CDR2 ANQGSEA. This clone is a singleton in its sample. The chain uses TRBV29-1 and TRBJ2-7, with 7 bases that match TRBD2. This clonotype was obtained from a man over 45 with acute or convalescent COVID-19. The source material was peripheral blood. The CDR3 spells CSVEGGSFSSYEQYF. CDR3 sequence (DNA): TGCAGCGTTGAGGGGGGGAGCTTTAGCTCCTACGAGCAGTACTTC.